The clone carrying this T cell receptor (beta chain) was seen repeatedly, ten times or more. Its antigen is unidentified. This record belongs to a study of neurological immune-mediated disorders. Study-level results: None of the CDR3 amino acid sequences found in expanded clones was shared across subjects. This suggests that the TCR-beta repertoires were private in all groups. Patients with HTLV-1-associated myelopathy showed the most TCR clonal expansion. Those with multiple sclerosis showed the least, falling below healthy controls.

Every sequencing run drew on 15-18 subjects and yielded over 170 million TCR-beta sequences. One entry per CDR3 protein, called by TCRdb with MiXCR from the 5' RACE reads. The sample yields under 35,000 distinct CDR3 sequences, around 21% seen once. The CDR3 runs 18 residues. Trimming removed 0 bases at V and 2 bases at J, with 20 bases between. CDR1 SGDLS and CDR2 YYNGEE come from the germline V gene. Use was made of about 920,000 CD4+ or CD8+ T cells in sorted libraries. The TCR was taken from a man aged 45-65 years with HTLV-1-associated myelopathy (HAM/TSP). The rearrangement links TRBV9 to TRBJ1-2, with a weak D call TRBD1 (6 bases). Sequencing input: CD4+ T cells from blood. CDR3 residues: CASSVAGLGQGWNYGYTF. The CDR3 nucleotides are TGTGCCAGCAGCGTAGCTGGGCTCGGCCAGGGGTGGAACTATGGCTACACCTTC.